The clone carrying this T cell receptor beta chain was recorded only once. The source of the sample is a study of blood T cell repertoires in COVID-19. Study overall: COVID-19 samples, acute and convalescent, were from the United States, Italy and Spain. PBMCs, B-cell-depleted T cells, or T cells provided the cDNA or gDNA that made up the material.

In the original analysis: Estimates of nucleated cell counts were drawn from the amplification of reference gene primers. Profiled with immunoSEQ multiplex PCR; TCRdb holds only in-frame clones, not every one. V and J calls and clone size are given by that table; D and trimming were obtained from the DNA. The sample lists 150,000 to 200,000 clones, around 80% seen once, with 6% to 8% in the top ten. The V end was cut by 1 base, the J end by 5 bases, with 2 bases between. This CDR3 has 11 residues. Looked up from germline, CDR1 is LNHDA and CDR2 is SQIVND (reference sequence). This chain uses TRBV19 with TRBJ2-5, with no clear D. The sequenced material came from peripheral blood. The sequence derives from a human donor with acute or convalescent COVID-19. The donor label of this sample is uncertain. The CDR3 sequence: CASSIAETQYF. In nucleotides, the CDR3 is TGTGCCAGTAGTATAGCGGAGACCCAGTACTTC.